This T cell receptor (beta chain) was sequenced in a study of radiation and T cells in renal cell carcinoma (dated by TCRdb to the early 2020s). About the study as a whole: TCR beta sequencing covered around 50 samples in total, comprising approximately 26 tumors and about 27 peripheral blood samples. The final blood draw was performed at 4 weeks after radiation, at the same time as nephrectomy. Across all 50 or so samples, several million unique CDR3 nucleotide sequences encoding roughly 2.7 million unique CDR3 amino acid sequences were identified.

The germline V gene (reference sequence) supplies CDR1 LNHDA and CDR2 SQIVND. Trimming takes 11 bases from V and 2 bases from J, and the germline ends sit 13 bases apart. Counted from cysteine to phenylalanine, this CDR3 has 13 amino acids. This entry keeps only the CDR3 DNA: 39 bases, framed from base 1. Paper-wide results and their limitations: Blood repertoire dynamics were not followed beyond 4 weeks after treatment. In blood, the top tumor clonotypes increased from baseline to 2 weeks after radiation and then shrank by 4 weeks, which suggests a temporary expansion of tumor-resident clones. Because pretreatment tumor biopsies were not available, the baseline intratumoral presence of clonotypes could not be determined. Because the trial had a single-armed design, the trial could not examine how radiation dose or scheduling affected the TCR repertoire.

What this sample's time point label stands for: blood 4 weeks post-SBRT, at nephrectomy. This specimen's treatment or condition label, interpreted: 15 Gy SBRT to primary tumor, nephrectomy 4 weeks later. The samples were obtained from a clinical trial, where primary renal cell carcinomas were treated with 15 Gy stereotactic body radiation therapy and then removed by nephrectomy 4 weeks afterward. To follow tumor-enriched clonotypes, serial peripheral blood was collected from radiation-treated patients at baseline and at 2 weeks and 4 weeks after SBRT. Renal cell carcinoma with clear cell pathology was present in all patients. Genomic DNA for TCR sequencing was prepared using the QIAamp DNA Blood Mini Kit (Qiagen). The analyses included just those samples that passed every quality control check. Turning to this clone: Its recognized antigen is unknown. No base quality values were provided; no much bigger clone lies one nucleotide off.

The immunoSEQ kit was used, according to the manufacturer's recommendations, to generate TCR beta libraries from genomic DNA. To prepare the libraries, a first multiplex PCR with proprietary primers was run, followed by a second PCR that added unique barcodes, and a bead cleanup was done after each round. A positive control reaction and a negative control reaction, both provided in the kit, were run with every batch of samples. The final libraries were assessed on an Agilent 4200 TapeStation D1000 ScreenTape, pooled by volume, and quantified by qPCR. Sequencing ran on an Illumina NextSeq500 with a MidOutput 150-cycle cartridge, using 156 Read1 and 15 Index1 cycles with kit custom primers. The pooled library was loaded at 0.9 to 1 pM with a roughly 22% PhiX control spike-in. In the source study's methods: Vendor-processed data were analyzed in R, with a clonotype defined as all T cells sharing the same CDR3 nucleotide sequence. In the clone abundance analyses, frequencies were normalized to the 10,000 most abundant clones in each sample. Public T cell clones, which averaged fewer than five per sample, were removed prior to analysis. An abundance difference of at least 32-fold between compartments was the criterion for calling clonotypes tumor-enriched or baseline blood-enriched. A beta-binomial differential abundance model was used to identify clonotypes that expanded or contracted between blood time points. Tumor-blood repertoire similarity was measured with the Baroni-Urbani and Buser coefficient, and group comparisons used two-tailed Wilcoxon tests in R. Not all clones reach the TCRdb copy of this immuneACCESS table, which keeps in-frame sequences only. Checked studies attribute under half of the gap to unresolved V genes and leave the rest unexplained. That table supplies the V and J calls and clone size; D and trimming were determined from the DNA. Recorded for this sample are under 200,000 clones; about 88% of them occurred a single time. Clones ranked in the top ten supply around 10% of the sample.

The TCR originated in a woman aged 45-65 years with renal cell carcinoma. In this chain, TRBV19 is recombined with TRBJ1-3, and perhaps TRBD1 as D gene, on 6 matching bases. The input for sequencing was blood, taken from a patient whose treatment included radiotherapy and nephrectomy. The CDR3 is CASRTVAGNTIYF. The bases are TGTGCCTCACGGACAGTTGCTGGAAACACCATATATTTT.